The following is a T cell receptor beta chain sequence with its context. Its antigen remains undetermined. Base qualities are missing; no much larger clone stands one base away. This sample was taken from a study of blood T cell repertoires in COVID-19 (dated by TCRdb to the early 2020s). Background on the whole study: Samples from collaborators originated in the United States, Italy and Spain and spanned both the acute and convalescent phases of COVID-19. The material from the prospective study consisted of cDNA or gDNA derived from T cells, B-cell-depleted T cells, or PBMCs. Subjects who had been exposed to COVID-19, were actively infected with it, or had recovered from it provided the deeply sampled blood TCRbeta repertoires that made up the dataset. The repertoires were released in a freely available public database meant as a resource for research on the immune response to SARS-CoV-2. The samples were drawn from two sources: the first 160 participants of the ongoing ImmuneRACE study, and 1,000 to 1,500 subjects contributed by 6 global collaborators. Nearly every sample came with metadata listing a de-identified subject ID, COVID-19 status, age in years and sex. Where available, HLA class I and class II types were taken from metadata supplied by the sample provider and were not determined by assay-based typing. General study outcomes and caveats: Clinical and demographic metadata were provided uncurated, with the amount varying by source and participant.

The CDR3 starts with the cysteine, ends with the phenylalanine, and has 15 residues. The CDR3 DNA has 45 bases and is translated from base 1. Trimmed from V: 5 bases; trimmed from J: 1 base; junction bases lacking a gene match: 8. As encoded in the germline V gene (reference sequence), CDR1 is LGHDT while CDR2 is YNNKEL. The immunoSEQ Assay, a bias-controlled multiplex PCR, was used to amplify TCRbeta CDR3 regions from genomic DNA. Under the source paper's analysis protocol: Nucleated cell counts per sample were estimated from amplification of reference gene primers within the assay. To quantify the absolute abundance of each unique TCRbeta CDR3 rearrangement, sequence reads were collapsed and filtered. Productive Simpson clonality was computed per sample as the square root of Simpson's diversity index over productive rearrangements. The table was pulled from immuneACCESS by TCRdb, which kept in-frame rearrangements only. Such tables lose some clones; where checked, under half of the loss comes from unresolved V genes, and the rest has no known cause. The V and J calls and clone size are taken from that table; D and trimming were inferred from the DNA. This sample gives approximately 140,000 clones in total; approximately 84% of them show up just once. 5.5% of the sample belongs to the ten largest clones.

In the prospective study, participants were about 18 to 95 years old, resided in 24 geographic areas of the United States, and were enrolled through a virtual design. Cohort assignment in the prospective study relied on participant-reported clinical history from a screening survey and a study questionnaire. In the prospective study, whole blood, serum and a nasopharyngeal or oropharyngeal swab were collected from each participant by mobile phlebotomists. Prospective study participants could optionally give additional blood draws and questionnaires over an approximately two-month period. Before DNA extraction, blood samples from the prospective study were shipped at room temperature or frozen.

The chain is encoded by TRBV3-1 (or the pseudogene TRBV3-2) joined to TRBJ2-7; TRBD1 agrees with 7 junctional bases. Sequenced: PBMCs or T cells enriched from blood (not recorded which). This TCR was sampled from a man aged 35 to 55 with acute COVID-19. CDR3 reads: CASSTGAGGSYEQYF. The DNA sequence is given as TGTGCCAGCAGCACAGGGGCAGGAGGTTCCTACGAGCAGTACTTC.